A selection of T cell receptor beta chains follows, all from one sample in a study of T cell responses to AZD1222 COVID-19 vaccine. Data came from immunoSEQ multiplex PCR; TCRdb stores just in-frame clones and leaves some out. The table shows 75,000 to 95,000 clones, with nearly 90% occurring only once. The sequences come from peripheral blood, collected on day 0 of MenACWY control vaccination. The receptors come from an adult in good health. The CDR3 runs from the conserved cysteine through the conserved F or W. Fields, in order: clone size, J gene, D gene, V gene, CDR3 protein, CDR3 DNA. A D gene is named only where the DNA matches it firmly. Size tells how often a clone was seen (once, few, many) or the class of an expanded clone, and some rows leave it out.

size: .; J: TRBJ1-1; D: .; V: TRBV2; CDR3: CASLDSGLSTEAFF; DNA: TGTGCCAGCCTTGACAGTGGACTATCCACTGAAGCTTTCTTT
size: .; J: TRBJ1-1; D: .; V: TRBV2; CDR3: CASSDGRNTEAFF; DNA: TGTGCCAGCAGTGATGGGAGGAACACTGAAGCTTTCTTT
size: .; J: TRBJ1-1; D: .; V: TRBV10-1; CDR3: CASSLIRASRNTEAFF; DNA: TGCGCCAGCAGTCTTATCAGGGCCAGTCGCAACACTGAAGCTTTCTTT
size: .; J: TRBJ1-6; D: TRBD1; V: TRBV4-1; CDR3: CASSQVEQGDSPLHF; DNA: TGCGCCAGCAGCCAAGTGGAACAGGGGGATTCACCCCTCCACTTT
size: .; J: TRBJ2-3; D: .; V: TRBV18; CDR3: CASSPPALDTQYF; DNA: TGTGCCAGCTCACCACCGGCTTTGGATACGCAGTATTTT
size: few; J: TRBJ2-5; D: .; V: TRBV28; CDR3: CASGSPSSHETQYF; DNA: TGTGCCAGCGGGAGTCCATCAAGTCACGAGACCCAGTACTTC
size: .; J: TRBJ1-5; D: .; V: TRBV2; CDR3: CASRDGERSNQPQHF; DNA: TGTGCCAGCCGGGACGGGGAACGGAGCAATCAGCCCCAGCATTTT
size: .; J: TRBJ1-6; D: TRBD1; V: TRBV4-1; CDR3: CASSRATGNSYNSPLHF; DNA: TGCGCCAGCAGCCGAGCGACAGGGAACTCCTATAATTCACCCCTCCACTTT
size: .; J: TRBJ2-7; D: .; V: TRBV5-1; CDR3: CASSLSQGSYEQYF; DNA: TGCGCCAGCAGCTTAAGCCAGGGCTCCTACGAGCAGTACTTC
size: .; J: TRBJ2-5; D: TRBD1; V: TRBV10-3; CDR3: CAISEGGRGSRQETQYF; DNA: TGTGCCATCAGTGAAGGGGGCAGGGGCAGTCGTCAAGAGACCCAGTACTTC
size: .; J: TRBJ1-3; D: .; V: TRBV5-1; CDR3: CASQGDSGNTIYF; DNA: TGCGCCAGCCAAGGGGACTCTGGAAACACCATATATTTT
size: .; J: TRBJ2-7; D: .; V: TRBV2; CDR3: CASSDGQTLSYEQYF; DNA: TGTGCCAGCAGTGATGGACAGACCTTGTCCTACGAGCAGTACTTC
size: .; J: TRBJ1-5; D: .; V: TRBV7-9; CDR3: CASSLELDSYSNQPQHF; DNA: TGTGCCAGCAGCTTAGAGCTAGACAGTTATAGCAATCAGCCCCAGCATTTT